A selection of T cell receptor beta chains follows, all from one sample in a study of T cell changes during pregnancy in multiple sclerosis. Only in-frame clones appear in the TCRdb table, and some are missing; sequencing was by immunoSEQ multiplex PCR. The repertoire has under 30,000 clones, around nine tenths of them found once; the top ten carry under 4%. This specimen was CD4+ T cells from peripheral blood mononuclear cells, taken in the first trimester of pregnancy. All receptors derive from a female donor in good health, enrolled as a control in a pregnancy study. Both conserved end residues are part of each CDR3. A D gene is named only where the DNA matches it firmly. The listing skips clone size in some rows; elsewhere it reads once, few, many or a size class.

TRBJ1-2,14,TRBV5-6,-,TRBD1,TGTGCCAGCGGAGAACAGGGGGTAGGAGATGGCTACACCTTC,CASGEQGVGDGYTF
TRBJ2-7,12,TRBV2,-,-,TGTGCCACGCGGGACGAGTCCTACGAGCAGTACTTC,CATRDESYEQYF
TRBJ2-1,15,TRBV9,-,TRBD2,TGTGCCAGCAGCATGGGACTAGCGGGAAACAATGAGCAGTTCTTC,CASSMGLAGNNEQFF
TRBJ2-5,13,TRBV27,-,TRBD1,TGTGCCAGCACAGGGGGCGCGGGAGAGACCCAGTACTTC,CASTGGAGETQYF
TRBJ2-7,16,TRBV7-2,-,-,TGTGCCAGCAGCTTAGGGACAGCCAGTTTAGTTGACGAGCAGTACTTC,CASSLGTASLVDEQYF
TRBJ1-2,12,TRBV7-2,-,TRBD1,TGTGCCAGCAGACAGGGGGAAGGGAGCTACACCTTC,CASRQGEGSYTF
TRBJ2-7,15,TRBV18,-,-,TGTGCCAGCTCACCCCCAGGTGGGGCCTCCTACGAGCAGTACTTC,CASSPPGGASYEQYF
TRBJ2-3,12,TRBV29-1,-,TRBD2,TGCAGCGTTGATTCGGGAGGAGATACGCAGTATTTT,CSVDSGGDTQYF
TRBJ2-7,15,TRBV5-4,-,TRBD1,TGTGCCAGCAGCCCGGGGACAGTAAGCTCCTACGAGCAGTACTTC,CASSPGTVSSYEQYF
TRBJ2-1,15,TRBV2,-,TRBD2,TGTGCCAGCATCTCCGGGGGGGGATCCTACAATGAGCAGTTCTTC,CASISGGGSYNEQFF
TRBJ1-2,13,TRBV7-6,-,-,TGTGCCAGCAGCTCCGAGGTGGGGGGTGGCTACACCTTC,CASSSEVGGGYTF
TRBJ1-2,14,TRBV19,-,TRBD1,TGTGCCAGTTGCCGGGACAGGGGCCCCTCGGGCTACACCTTC,CASCRDRGPSGYTF
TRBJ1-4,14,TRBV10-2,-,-,TGCGCCAGCAGTGAGTCGAGGGCGGCTGAAAAACTGTTTTTT,CASSESRAAEKLFF
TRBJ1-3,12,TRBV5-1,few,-,TGCGCCAGCAGCTACCTTATAGCCACCATATATTTT,CASSYLIATIYF
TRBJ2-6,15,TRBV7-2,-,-,TGTGCCAGCAGCTTGGGGGGATCTGGGGCCAACGTCCTGACTTTC,CASSLGGSGANVLTF
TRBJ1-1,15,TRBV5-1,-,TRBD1,TGCGCCAGCAGCTTGGAACAGGGGGTGAACACTGAAGCTTTCTTT,CASSLEQGVNTEAFF
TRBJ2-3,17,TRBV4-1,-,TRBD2,TGCGCCAGCAGGGGACTAGCGATACCCACTAGCACAGATACGCAGTATTTT,CASRGLAIPTSTDTQYF
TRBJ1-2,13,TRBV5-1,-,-,TGCGCCAGCAGCTTGGGGGAGGTCTATGGCTACACCTTC,CASSLGEVYGYTF
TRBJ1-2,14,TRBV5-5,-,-,TGTGCCAGCAGCTTGATAGGGGATAACTATGGCTACACCTTC,CASSLIGDNYGYTF
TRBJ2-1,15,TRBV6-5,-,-,TGTGCCAGCCGTCGGGACTTGAGAGCGGACAATGAGCAGTTCTTC,CASRRDLRADNEQFF
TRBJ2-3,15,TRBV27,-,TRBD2,TGTGCCAGCATCCCTAGACTAGCCCCAACAGATACGCAGTATTTT,CASIPRLAPTDTQYF
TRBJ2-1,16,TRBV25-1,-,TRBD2,TGTGCCAGCATCGGTAGCGGGGGGGCCTCCTACAATGAGCAGTTCTTC,CASIGSGGASYNEQFF
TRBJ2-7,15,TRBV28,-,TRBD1,TGTGCCAGCAGACCAGGGGGATCCTTTGCCTACGAGCAGTACTTC,CASRPGGSFAYEQYF
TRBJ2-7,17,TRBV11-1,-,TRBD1,TGTGCCAGCAGCTTAAACCGTAGACAGGGGTATGCCTACGAGCAGTACTTC,CASSLNRRQGYAYEQYF
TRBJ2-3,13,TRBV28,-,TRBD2,TGTGCCAGCACCCCGACTAGCGCAGATACGCAGTATTTT,CASTPTSADTQYF
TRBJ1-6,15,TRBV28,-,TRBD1,TGTGCCAGCAGTTTAGGGACAGGGGGGAATTCACCCCTCCACTTT,CASSLGTGGNSPLHF
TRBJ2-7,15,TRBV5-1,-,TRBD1,TGCGCCAGCAGCTTCTCCGGGACAGGGCACTACGAGCAGTACTTC,CASSFSGTGHYEQYF
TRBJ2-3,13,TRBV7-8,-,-,TGTGCCAGCACACCGGGACTCACAGATACGCAGTATTTT,CASTPGLTDTQYF
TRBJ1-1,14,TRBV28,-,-,TGTGCCAGCAGTTTGGGCAGCCTGAACACTGAAGCTTTCTTT,CASSLGSLNTEAFF
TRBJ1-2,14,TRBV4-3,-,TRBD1,TGCGCCAGCAGCCAAGCCCAGGGGGCGTACGGCTACACCTTC,CASSQAQGAYGYTF
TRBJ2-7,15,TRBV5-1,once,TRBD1,TGCGCCAGCAACCTCGGCACCGGGACAGGGAGCGAGCAGTACTTC,CASNLGTGTGSEQYF
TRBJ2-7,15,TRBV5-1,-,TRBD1,TGCGCCAGCAGCAGGGGGGACAGGGTAAATTACGAGCAGTACTTC,CASSRGDRVNYEQYF
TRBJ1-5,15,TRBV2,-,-,TGTGCCAGCAGTGGTCAGGGACTGAGCAATCAGCCCCAGCATTTT,CASSGQGLSNQPQHF
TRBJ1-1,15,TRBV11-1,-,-,TGTGCCAGCAGCAACACCTACGGGGTGCGCACTGAAGCTTTCTTT,CASSNTYGVRTEAFF
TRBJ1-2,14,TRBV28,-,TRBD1,TGTGCCAGCAGGACGGGACAGGGGAACTATGGCTACACCTTC,CASRTGQGNYGYTF
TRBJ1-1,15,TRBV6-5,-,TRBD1,TGTGCCAGCACCATCGACAGGGGGCGACGGACTGAAGCTTTCTTT,CASTIDRGRRTEAFF
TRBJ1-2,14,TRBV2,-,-,TGTGCCAGCGGCCCCGCGGGGGGCGGCTATGGCTACACCTTC,CASGPAGGGYGYTF
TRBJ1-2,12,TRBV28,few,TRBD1,TGTGCCGGAGGACAGGGCAACTATGGCTACACCTTC,CAGGQGNYGYTF
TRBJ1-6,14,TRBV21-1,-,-,TGTGCCAGCACGAAGGCGGGCTTCGATTCACCCCTCCACTTT,CASTKAGFDSPLHF
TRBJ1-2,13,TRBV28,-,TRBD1,TGTGCCACCTGGGACAGTAATAACTATGGCTACACCTTC,CATWDSNNYGYTF
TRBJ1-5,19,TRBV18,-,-,TGTGCCAGCTCCCACCTACCCCCCTGGCGGTCGGATAGCAATCAGCCCCAGCATTTT,CASSHLPPWRSDSNQPQHF
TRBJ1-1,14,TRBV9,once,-,TGTGCCAGCAGCGTCGGGACATTGAACACTGAAGCTTTCTTT,CASSVGTLNTEAFF
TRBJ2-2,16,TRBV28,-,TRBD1,TGTGCCAGCAGTTCCCCAGGACAGGACGACACCGGGGAGCTGTTTTTT,CASSSPGQDDTGELFF
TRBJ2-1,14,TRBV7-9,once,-,TGTGCCAGCAGCCAGGACAGATCCCACAATGAGCAGTTCTTC,CASSQDRSHNEQFF
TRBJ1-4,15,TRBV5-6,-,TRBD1,TGTGCCAGCAGCTTATCGGGACAGGGGTATGAAAAACTGTTTTTT,CASSLSGQGYEKLFF
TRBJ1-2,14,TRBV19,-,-,TGTGCCAGTAGACCTGCAGGGGAGAACTATGGCTACACCTTC,CASRPAGENYGYTF
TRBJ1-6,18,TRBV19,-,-,TGTGCCAGTAGTGGAGTGGACACCAAGGGGCCATATAATTCACCCCTCCACTTT,CASSGVDTKGPYNSPLHF